This T cell receptor beta chain was recovered during a study of blood T cells in healthy people across ages. Using a J-beta primer mix together with a sample-barcoded 5' primer, a second PCR was run for about 6 to 12 cycles. Each cDNA molecule, via a template-switch adaptor with 12 random nucleotides, was tagged. A single record per CDR3 protein comes from TCRdb applying MiXCR to the 5' RACE reads. In the table there are roughly 800,000 distinct CDR3 sequences, about 25% of which are singletons. Total RNA was isolated from each sample in quantities of at least 6 micrograms. This CDR3 region has 16 residues. CDR1 is MRHNA and CDR2 is SNTAGT in the germline V gene. Trimming pared 0 bases from V and 5 bases from J, leaving 14 bases between. Separately, the same data were catalogued under a study of T cells of mothers and their children.

The chain has TRBV6-4 and TRBJ2-1; weak D call: TRBD1 (5 bases). The source is a boy between 10 and 17 years old in good health. Sequencing was done on a sample of blood. The CDR3 sequence: CASSDSNNGAHNEQFF. As DNA, the CDR3 is TGTGCCAGCAGTGACTCGAATAATGGGGCACACAATGAGCAGTTCTTC.